This T cell receptor (beta chain) came from a study of T cell changes during pregnancy in multiple sclerosis. This CDR3 region has 16 residues. The V gene end was trimmed by 2 bases and the J gene end by 0 bases; junction bases not matched to a gene: 6. Germline V gene data show CDR1 as LNHNV and CDR2 as YYDKDF (reference sequence). Data came from immunoSEQ multiplex PCR; TCRdb stores just in-frame clones and leaves some out. The sample carries some 100,000 clones, 90% to 95% recorded once. This TCR was recovered from a female donor with multiple sclerosis, enrolled in a pregnancy study. The gene calls are TRBV15 and TRBJ2-7, with 8 bases fitting TRBD1. Sequences were derived from peripheral blood, sampled before pregnancy. The CDR3 nucleotides are TGTGCCACCAGCAGAACCCGGGACAGGCCCTCCTACGAGCAGTACTTC. Amino acids: CATSRTRDRPSYEQYF.